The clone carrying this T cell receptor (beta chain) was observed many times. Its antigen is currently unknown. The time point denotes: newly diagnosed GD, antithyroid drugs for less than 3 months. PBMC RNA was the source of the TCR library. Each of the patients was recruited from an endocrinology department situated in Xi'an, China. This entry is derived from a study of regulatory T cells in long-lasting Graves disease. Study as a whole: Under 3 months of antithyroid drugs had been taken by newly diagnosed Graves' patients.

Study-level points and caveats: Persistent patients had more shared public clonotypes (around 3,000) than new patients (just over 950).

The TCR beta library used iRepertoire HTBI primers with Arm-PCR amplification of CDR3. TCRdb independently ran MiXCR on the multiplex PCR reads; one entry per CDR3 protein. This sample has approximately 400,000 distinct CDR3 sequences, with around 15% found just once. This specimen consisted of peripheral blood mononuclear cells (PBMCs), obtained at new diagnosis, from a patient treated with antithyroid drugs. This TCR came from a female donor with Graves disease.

The CDR3 is CASSQNRGPFNYGYTF. For the CDR3, the DNA is TGCGCCAGCAGCCAAAACAGGGGGCCGTTCAACTATGGCTACACCTTC. The chain employs TRBV5-1 and TRBJ1-2; 9 bases are a match to TRBD1. Trimming removed 4 bases from V and 2 bases from J; junction bases left unmatched: 9. Germline values: CDR1 SGHRS, CDR2 YFSETQ. The CDR3 sequence is 16 residues long.